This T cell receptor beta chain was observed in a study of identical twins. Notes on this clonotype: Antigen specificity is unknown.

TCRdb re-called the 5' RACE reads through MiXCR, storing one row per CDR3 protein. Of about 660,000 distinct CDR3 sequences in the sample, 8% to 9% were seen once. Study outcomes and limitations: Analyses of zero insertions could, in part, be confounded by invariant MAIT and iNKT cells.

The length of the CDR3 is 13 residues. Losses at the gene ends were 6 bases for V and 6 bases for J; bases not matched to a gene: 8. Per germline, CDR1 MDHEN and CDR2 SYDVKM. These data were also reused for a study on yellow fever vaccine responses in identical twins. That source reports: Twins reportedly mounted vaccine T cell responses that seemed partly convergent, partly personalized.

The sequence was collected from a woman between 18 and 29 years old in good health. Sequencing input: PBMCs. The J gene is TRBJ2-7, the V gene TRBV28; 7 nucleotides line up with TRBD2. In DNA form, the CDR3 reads TGTGCCAGCAGGTCTAGCGGAGAACCCGAGCAGTACTTC. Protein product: CASRSSGEPEQYF.